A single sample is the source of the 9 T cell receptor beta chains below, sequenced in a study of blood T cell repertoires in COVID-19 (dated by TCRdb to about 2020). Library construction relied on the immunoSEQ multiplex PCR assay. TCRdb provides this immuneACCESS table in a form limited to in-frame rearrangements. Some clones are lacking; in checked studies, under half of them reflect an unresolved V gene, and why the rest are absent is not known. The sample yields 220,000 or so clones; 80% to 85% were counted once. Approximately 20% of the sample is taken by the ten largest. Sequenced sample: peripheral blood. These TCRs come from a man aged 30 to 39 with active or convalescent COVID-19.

This CDR3 is CAWNARGGAQPQHF. In DNA, the CDR3 is TGTGCCTGGAATGCACGTGGGGGGGCTCAGCCCCAGCATTTT. The chain is built from TRBV30 and TRBJ1-5; possible D gene TRBD1, 6 bases. Between the trimmed V and J ends, which lost 4 bases and 6 bases, there was a span of 16 bases. Germline CDR1 reads GTSNPN; CDR2 reads SVGIG (reference sequence). The CDR3 covers 14 residues. Full variable domain (rest looked up from reference TRBV30 and TRBJ1-5): SQTIHQWPATLVQPVGSPLSLECTVEGTSNPNLYWYRQAAGRGLQLLFYSVGIGQISSEVPQNLSASRPQDRQFILSSKKLLLSDSGFYLCAWNARGGAQPQHFGDGTRLSIL.

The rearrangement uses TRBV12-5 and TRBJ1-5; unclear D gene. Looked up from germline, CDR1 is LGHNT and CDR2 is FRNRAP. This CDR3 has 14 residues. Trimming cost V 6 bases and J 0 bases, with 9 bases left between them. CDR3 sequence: CASGQPNSNQPQHF. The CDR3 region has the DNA TGTGCTAGTGGACAGCCGAATAGCAATCAGCCCCAGCATTTT. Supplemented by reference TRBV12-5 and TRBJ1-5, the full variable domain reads DARVTQTPRHKVTEMGQEVTMRCQPILGHNTVFWYRQTMMQGLELLAYFRNRAPLDDSGMPKDRFSAEMPDATLATLKIQPSEPRDSAVYFCASGQPNSNQPQHFGDGTRLSIL.

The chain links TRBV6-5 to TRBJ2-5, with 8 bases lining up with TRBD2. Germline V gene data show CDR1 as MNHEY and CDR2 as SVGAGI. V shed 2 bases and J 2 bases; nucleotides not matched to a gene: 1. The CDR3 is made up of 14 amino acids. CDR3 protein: CASSYGGRQETQYF. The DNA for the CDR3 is TGTGCCAGCAGTTACGGCGGGAGGCAAGAGACCCAGTACTTC.

CDR3 residues: CASSYWGKNTEAFF. The DNA for the CDR3 is TGTGCCAGCAGTTACTGGGGCAAGAACACTGAAGCTTTCTTT. The chain couples TRBV6-5 to TRBJ1-1, with D perhaps TRBD1 (5 bases). This CDR3 is built from 14 residues. Germline lookup yields CDR1 MNHEY and CDR2 SVGAGI. V lost 1 base and J 1 base, leaving 7 bases between the germline ends.

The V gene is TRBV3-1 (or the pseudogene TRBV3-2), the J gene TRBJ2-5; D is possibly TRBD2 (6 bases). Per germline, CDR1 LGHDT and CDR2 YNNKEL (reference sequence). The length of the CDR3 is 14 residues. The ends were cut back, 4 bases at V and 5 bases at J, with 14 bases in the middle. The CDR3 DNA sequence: TGTGCCAGCAGCCGGAGGGCACTTTGGGAGACCCAGTACTTC. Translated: CASSRRALWETQYF.

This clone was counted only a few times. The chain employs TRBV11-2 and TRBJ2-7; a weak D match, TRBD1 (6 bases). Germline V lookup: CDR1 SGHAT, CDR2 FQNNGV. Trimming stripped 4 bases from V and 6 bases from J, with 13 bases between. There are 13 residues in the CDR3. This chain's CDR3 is CASSSDRYGEQYF. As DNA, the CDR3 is TGTGCCAGCAGCTCAGACAGGTATGGCGAGCAGTACTTC.

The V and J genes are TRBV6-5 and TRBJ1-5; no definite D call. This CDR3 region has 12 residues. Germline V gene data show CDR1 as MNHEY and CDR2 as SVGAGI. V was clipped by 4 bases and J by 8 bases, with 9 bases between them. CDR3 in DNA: TGTGCCAGCAGTTCCCCGGGGAAGCCCCAGCATTTT. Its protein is CASSSPGKPQHF.

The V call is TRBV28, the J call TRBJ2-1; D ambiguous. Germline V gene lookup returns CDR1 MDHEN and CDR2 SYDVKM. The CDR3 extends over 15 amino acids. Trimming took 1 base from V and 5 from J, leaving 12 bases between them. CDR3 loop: CASSLLNVLNNEQFF. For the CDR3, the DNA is TGTGCCAGCAGTTTATTAAACGTACTGAACAATGAGCAGTTCTTC.

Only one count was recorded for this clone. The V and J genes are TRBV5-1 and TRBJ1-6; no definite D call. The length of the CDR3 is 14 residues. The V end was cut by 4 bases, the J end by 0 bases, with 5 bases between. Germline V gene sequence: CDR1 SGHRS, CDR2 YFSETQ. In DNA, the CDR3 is TGCGCCAGCAGCCCGAGCTCCTATAATTCACCCCTCCACTTT. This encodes CASSPSSYNSPLHF.